Listed below are T cell receptor beta chains from one sample, sequenced in a study of blood T cell repertoires in COVID-19. TCRdb's copy holds only in-frame clones and misses some; the assay was immunoSEQ multiplex PCR. The sample lists 55,000 to 65,000 clones, around 89% occurring once. The sample was peripheral blood. These receptors were obtained from a woman aged 60-75 years with active COVID-19. The CDR3 runs from the conserved cysteine through the conserved F or W. The D gene is left open where the match is weak. Only some rows state a clone size, as once, few, many or a class for expanded clones.

clone_size	d_call	v_call	j_call	cdr3_nt	cdr3_aa
NA	TRBD2	TRBV5-8	TRBJ2-2	TGTGCCAGCAGCCCGGGACTAGCGGGGTCGAACACCGGGGAGCTGTTTTTT	CASSPGLAGSNTGELFF
NA	NA	TRBV19	TRBJ1-1	TGTGCCAGTAGTTCGCGGCCTCTGAACACTGAAGCTTTCTTT	CASSSRPLNTEAFF
few	NA	TRBV18	TRBJ2-1	TGTGCCAGCTCACCACCGGGTTGGGGGAGGCGGAATGAGCAGTTCTTC	CASSPPGWGRRNEQFF
NA	NA	TRBV25-1	TRBJ1-2	TGTGCCAGCAGTGGGGGGGGCGCGAGCTACACCTTC	CASSGGGASYTF
NA	TRBD2	TRBV5-1	TRBJ2-5	TGCGCCAGCAGCACAACTAGCGTGAAAGAGACCCAGTACTTC	CASSTTSVKETQYF
few	NA	TRBV5-5	TRBJ2-7	TGTGCCAGCAGCTTGGATTACTACGAGCAGTACTTC	CASSLDYYEQYF
once	NA	TRBV6-5	TRBJ1-5	TGTGCCAGCAGACGGGATTTGAATCAGCCCCAGCATTTT	CASRRDLNQPQHF
NA	TRBD1	TRBV19	TRBJ1-2	TGTGCCAGTACTAACCCAGGGGGTAACTATGGCTACACCTTC	CASTNPGGNYGYTF
NA	TRBD1	TRBV6-4	TRBJ2-1	TGTGCCAGCAGTCTGACAGGGGGAGGCAATGAGCAGTTCTTC	CASSLTGGGNEQFF
NA	NA	TRBV11-2	TRBJ1-4	TGTGCCAGCAGCTTACCAAGCAATGAAAAACTGTTTTTT	CASSLPSNEKLFF
NA	NA	TRBV7-3	TRBJ2-3	TGTGCCAGCAGCTTAGAGGGAGACGATACGCAGTATTTT	CASSLEGDDTQYF
NA	TRBD1	TRBV19	TRBJ1-4	TGTGCCAGTCGGGACAGGGGTAATGAAAAACTGTTTTTT	CASRDRGNEKLFF
NA	TRBD1	TRBV6-5	TRBJ2-5	TGTGCCAGCAGAATGGACAGGGGGCTTGGGACCCAGTACTTC	CASRMDRGLGTQYF
NA	NA	TRBV6-1	TRBJ1-3	TGTGCCAGCAGTGAAGGACTGCCCTCTGGAAACACCATATATTTT	CASSEGLPSGNTIYF
NA	NA	TRBV11-2	TRBJ1-2	TGTGCCAGCAGCCCTGGGACACGCTACACCTTC	CASSPGTRYTF
NA	TRBD1	TRBV4-2	TRBJ1-6	TGTGCCAGCAGCCAAGGGTCAGGGGGCGTTGGCAATTCACCCCTCCACTTT	CASSQGSGGVGNSPLHF
NA	NA	TRBV6-2/TRBV6-3	TRBJ2-5	TGTGCCAGCAGTTACTCGAAGCTGGAGACCCAGTACTTC	CASSYSKLETQYF
NA	NA	TRBV20-1	TRBJ1-2	TGCAGTGCTAGTGGGGGCGAGGGCTACACCTTC	CSASGGEGYTF
NA	NA	TRBV24-1	TRBJ2-2	TGTGCCACCAGAGGGCGGGGCACCGGGGAGCTGTTTTTT	CATRGRGTGELFF
NA	NA	TRBV3-1/TRBV3-2	TRBJ2-3	TGTGCCAGCATGAGGGACTCCAACACAGATACGCAGTATTTT	CASMRDSNTDTQYF
NA	NA	TRBV5-1	TRBJ1-1	TGCGCCAGCAGCTTGGCCCTCAACACTGAAGCTTTCTTT	CASSLALNTEAFF
NA	TRBD2	TRBV10-3	TRBJ2-3	TGTGCCATCAGGACCCTACCGGGACTAGCGGGGGGCGGGACAGATACGCAGTATTTT	CAIRTLPGLAGGGTDTQYF
NA	NA	TRBV5-1	TRBJ1-6	TGCGCCAGCAGCCGGGACTATAATTCACCCCTCCACTTT	CASSRDYNSPLHF
once	NA	TRBV6-5	TRBJ2-1	TGTGCCAGCAGTTACTTACGGGGGGCTACGTTCTTC	CASSYLRGATFF
NA	TRBD1	TRBV4-3	TRBJ1-2	TGCGCCAGCAGCCAAGGACGACAGGGATTTGGCTACACCTTC	CASSQGRQGFGYTF
NA	NA	TRBV19	TRBJ2-7	TGTGCCAGTAGTCGAACGGGGTCCGACTACGAGCAGTACTTC	CASSRTGSDYEQYF
NA	TRBD1	TRBV29-1	TRBJ1-4	TGCAGCGTCGGCAGGGGGAGAAAACTGTTTTTT	CSVGRGRKLFF
few	TRBD1	TRBV5-1	TRBJ1-2	TGCGCCAGCAGCTTACAGGGGAGCGGCTACACCTTC	CASSLQGSGYTF
few	NA	TRBV6-5	TRBJ2-2	TGTGCCAGCAGACCCGGGACCGGCGGGATCGGGGAGCTGTTTTTT	CASRPGTGGIGELFF
NA	NA	TRBV30	TRBJ1-5	TGTGCCTGGAGTGTAGGGGGTCAGCCCCAGCATTTT	CAWSVGGQPQHF
NA	NA	TRBV11-2	TRBJ1-1	TGTGCCAGCAGCCCAGGGAGGGGACCTACGAACACTGAAGCTTTCTTT	CASSPGRGPTNTEAFF
NA	TRBD1	TRBV18	TRBJ1-1	TGTGCCAGCTCACCAACAGGGGGCACTGAAGCTTTCTTT	CASSPTGGTEAFF
NA	TRBD2	TRBV9	TRBJ2-3	TGTGCCAGCCCTAAGCGGGAGAGAGCCACAGATACGCAGTATTTT	CASPKRERATDTQYF
NA	NA	TRBV19	TRBJ2-3	TGTGCCAGTAGTGGGGGGTTGAATGGACACCCTAGCACAGATACGCAGTATTTT	CASSGGLNGHPSTDTQYF
NA	TRBD1	TRBV7-2	TRBJ2-1	TGTGCCAGCAGCTCTGACAGGGGGCCCTACAATGAGCAGTTCTTC	CASSSDRGPYNEQFF
NA	TRBD1	TRBV5-1	TRBJ2-2	TGCGCCAGCAGCCCCCCGACAGGGTCTGACGGGGAGCTGTTTTTT	CASSPPTGSDGELFF
NA	NA	TRBV6-5	TRBJ2-6	TGTGCCAGCAGTCTAGAAAGCTCTGGGGCCAACGTCCTGACTTTC	CASSLESSGANVLTF
few	TRBD2	TRBV2	TRBJ2-1	TGTGCCAGCAGTGAAGCGGGACTAGCTGGGAATGAGCAGTTCTTC	CASSEAGLAGNEQFF
NA	NA	TRBV6-2/TRBV6-3	TRBJ2-1	TGTGCCAGCAGTTACATACTAGAGAATGAGCAGTTCTTC	CASSYILENEQFF
NA	TRBD1	TRBV9	TRBJ1-1	TGTGCCAGCAGCGACCCTCCCGGGACAGTAAGTTCTGAAGCTTTCTTT	CASSDPPGTVSSEAFF
NA	NA	TRBV5-6	TRBJ2-7	TGTGCCAGCAGCTTGGACCAGGGAAGAGAGCAGTACTTC	CASSLDQGREQYF
NA	NA	TRBV4-3	TRBJ1-2	TGCGCCAGCAGCCCTCGTCCAGTTCCTAACTATGGCTACACCTTC	CASSPRPVPNYGYTF
few	NA	TRBV7-2	TRBJ2-7	TGTGCCAGCAGCTTACTTCTCCCCTGGAATTCCGACTGCGAGCAGTACTTC	CASSLLLPWNSDCEQYF
NA	TRBD1	TRBV30	TRBJ2-7	TGTGCCTGGGCGGTGACAGGGGCCGAGTACTTC	CAWAVTGAEYF
NA	NA	TRBV7-8	TRBJ1-1	TGTGCCAGCAGCCCCCACAGGGACACTGAAGCTTTCTTT	CASSPHRDTEAFF